The rows below give T cell receptor beta chains drawn from one sample of a study of T cell repertoires in cytomegalovirus infection. MiXCR, run by TCRdb on the reads, gives a single entry per CDR3 protein. This table holds roughly 500,000 distinct CDR3 sequences, 16% found once. The sample consisted of CD8+ T cells from PBMCs. The receptors here all came from a human donor in good health (CMV status not recorded). Some clones in this sample may be carry-over from other donors' samples. Each CDR3 is given with its conserved first and last residue. Each record gives: J gene, D gene, V gene, clone size, CDR3 protein, CDR3 DNA. D genes are given only for firm matches. Not every row has a clone size; where given, it reads once, few, many or a size class.

J gene: TRBJ1-6; D gene: TRBD1; V gene: TRBV6-1; clone size: NA; CDR3 protein: CASSESGQGRRSSYNSPLHF; CDR3 DNA: TGTGCCAGCAGTGAATCGGGACAGGGGCGAAGGAGCTCCTATAATTCACCCCTCCACTTT
J gene: TRBJ2-7; D gene: TRBD2; V gene: TRBV7-8; clone size: many; CDR3 protein: CASSSGLAGVSYEQYF; CDR3 DNA: TGTGCCAGCAGCTCCGGACTAGCGGGGGTGTCCTACGAGCAGTACTTC
J gene: TRBJ2-3; D gene: NA; V gene: TRBV27; clone size: NA; CDR3 protein: CASSFFRGGGTDTQYF; CDR3 DNA: TGTGCCAGCAGTTTTTTCCGGGGTGGTGGCACAGATACGCAGTATTTT
J gene: TRBJ2-1; D gene: TRBD2; V gene: TRBV27; clone size: many; CDR3 protein: CASLELAGGNEQFF; CDR3 DNA: TGTGCCAGCCTCGAACTAGCGGGAGGAAATGAGCAGTTCTTC
J gene: TRBJ2-6; D gene: NA; V gene: TRBV7-2; clone size: many; CDR3 protein: CASSLGDLWAAGDSGANVLTF; CDR3 DNA: TGTGCCAGCAGCTTAGGGGACCTTTGGGCAGCTGGTGACTCTGGGGCCAACGTCCTGACTTTC
J gene: TRBJ2-1; D gene: NA; V gene: TRBV7-9; clone size: NA; CDR3 protein: CATRGLLHNEQFF; CDR3 DNA: TGTGCCACCCGCGGACTACTCCACAATGAGCAGTTCTTC
J gene: TRBJ2-1; D gene: NA; V gene: TRBV20-1; clone size: many; CDR3 protein: CSARRRDPPWGEQFF; CDR3 DNA: TGCAGTGCTAGACGCCGGGACCCACCGTGGGGAGAGCAGTTCTTC
J gene: TRBJ2-7; D gene: NA; V gene: TRBV2; clone size: NA; CDR3 protein: CATLRDGQQYF; CDR3 DNA: TGTGCCACTCTTAGAGATGGACAACAGTACTTC
J gene: TRBJ2-3; D gene: TRBD1; V gene: TRBV7-9; clone size: many; CDR3 protein: CASSPRQGRTDTQYF; CDR3 DNA: TGTGCCAGCAGCCCGCGACAGGGGAGGACAGATACGCAGTATTTT
J gene: TRBJ2-2; D gene: NA; V gene: TRBV10-3; clone size: NA; CDR3 protein: CAIRKGTTNTGELFF; CDR3 DNA: TGTGCCATCAGAAAAGGGACAACGAACACCGGGGAGCTGTTTTTT
J gene: TRBJ2-3; D gene: NA; V gene: TRBV7-2; clone size: many; CDR3 protein: CASSLVPDGDTQYF; CDR3 DNA: TGTGCCAGCAGCTTAGTACCGGATGGGGATACGCAGTATTTT
J gene: TRBJ2-3; D gene: TRBD2; V gene: TRBV12-3/TRBV12-4; clone size: many; CDR3 protein: CASSLRAGRDTDTQYF; CDR3 DNA: TGTGCCAGCAGCCTAAGGGCAGGGAGGGACACAGATACGCAGTATTTT
J gene: TRBJ1-5; D gene: NA; V gene: TRBV7-6; clone size: many; CDR3 protein: CASSQYAGGKSNQPQHF; CDR3 DNA: TGTGCCAGCAGCCAATATGCGGGGGGCAAGAGCAATCAGCCCCAGCATTTT
J gene: TRBJ2-1; D gene: TRBD2; V gene: TRBV4-1; clone size: many; CDR3 protein: CASSQDQTSGIANEQFF; CDR3 DNA: TGCGCCAGCAGCCAGGATCAGACTAGCGGGATTGCCAATGAGCAGTTCTTC
J gene: TRBJ2-7; D gene: TRBD2; V gene: TRBV28; clone size: many; CDR3 protein: CATRPGQTTSGRNEQYF; CDR3 DNA: TGTGCCACGCGCCCGGGACAAACTACTAGCGGGAGGAACGAGCAGTACTTC
J gene: TRBJ2-1; D gene: NA; V gene: TRBV7-8; clone size: many; CDR3 protein: CASSLGAGLSGHNEQFF; CDR3 DNA: TGTGCCAGCAGCCTAGGGGCGGGGTTGAGCGGGCACAATGAGCAGTTCTTC
J gene: TRBJ2-7; D gene: NA; V gene: TRBV6-5; clone size: many; CDR3 protein: CASSSPSAGSYEQYF; CDR3 DNA: TGTGCCAGCAGTTCCCCTTCGGCAGGGTCCTACGAGCAGTACTTC
J gene: TRBJ1-2; D gene: NA; V gene: TRBV4-1; clone size: many; CDR3 protein: CASSRIPGYGYTF; CDR3 DNA: TGCGCCAGCAGCCGCATCCCGGGGTATGGCTACACCTTC
J gene: TRBJ2-3; D gene: NA; V gene: TRBV12-3/TRBV12-4; clone size: many; CDR3 protein: CASRRLIKGPGTDTQYF; CDR3 DNA: TGTGCCAGCAGGCGCCTGATAAAGGGCCCTGGCACAGATACGCAGTATTTT
J gene: TRBJ2-1; D gene: TRBD1; V gene: TRBV28; clone size: NA; CDR3 protein: CASSSRDRVENEQFF; CDR3 DNA: TGTGCCAGCAGTTCCCGGGACAGGGTTGAAAATGAGCAGTTCTTC
J gene: TRBJ2-1; D gene: TRBD1; V gene: TRBV15; clone size: NA; CDR3 protein: CATSFGGQGSYNEQFF; CDR3 DNA: TGTGCCACCAGCTTTGGAGGACAGGGCTCCTACAATGAGCAGTTCTTC
J gene: TRBJ2-5; D gene: TRBD2; V gene: TRBV27; clone size: many; CDR3 protein: CASGTSGLHGTQYF; CDR3 DNA: TGTGCCAGCGGGACTAGCGGTTTACATGGGACCCAGTACTTC
J gene: TRBJ1-1; D gene: NA; V gene: TRBV7-6; clone size: many; CDR3 protein: CASSLGRVNTEAFF; CDR3 DNA: TGTGCCAGCAGCTTAGGGCGAGTGAACACTGAAGCTTTCTTT
J gene: TRBJ1-2; D gene: TRBD1; V gene: TRBV7-8; clone size: NA; CDR3 protein: CASSPGTGQANYGYTF; CDR3 DNA: TGTGCCAGCAGCCCAGGGACAGGCCAAGCTAACTATGGCTACACCTTC
J gene: TRBJ2-1; D gene: NA; V gene: TRBV7-3; clone size: many; CDR3 protein: CASSPFLSSYNEQFF; CDR3 DNA: TGTGCCAGCAGCCCCTTTCTTAGCTCCTACAATGAGCAGTTCTTC
J gene: TRBJ2-7; D gene: NA; V gene: TRBV7-2; clone size: NA; CDR3 protein: CASSAECGHEPYF; CDR3 DNA: TGTGCCAGCAGCGCGGAGTGCGGACACGAGCCGTACTTC
J gene: TRBJ2-7; D gene: TRBD2; V gene: TRBV11-2; clone size: NA; CDR3 protein: CASSLDGTGLMTYEQYF; CDR3 DNA: TGTGCCAGCAGCTTAGATGGAACGGGACTAATGACCTACGAGCAGTACTTC
J gene: TRBJ1-2; D gene: NA; V gene: TRBV6-1; clone size: few; CDR3 protein: CASSPDIGWDYGYTF; CDR3 DNA: TGTGCCAGCAGTCCAGACATAGGGTGGGACTATGGCTACACCTTC
J gene: TRBJ2-2; D gene: TRBD1; V gene: TRBV6-1; clone size: NA; CDR3 protein: CASSPSSDRGWTGELFF; CDR3 DNA: TGTGCCAGCAGTCCTTCCTCCGACAGGGGGTGGACCGGGGAGCTGTTTTTT
J gene: TRBJ1-1; D gene: NA; V gene: TRBV7-3; clone size: many; CDR3 protein: CASSLPLLNTEAFF; CDR3 DNA: TGTGCCAGCAGCTTACCCCTTTTGAACACTGAAGCTTTCTTT
J gene: TRBJ2-2; D gene: NA; V gene: TRBV27; clone size: few; CDR3 protein: CASSSLTANTGELFF; CDR3 DNA: TGTGCCAGCAGTTCTCTGACGGCGAACACCGGGGAGCTGTTTTTT
J gene: TRBJ1-3; D gene: NA; V gene: TRBV7-9; clone size: many; CDR3 protein: CASSLSGNTIYF; CDR3 DNA: TGTGCCAGCAGCTTATCTGGAAACACCATATATTTT
J gene: TRBJ2-2; D gene: TRBD1; V gene: TRBV7-6; clone size: many; CDR3 protein: CASSLARTGPQSGELFF; CDR3 DNA: TGTGCCAGCAGCTTAGCCCGGACAGGGCCTCAATCCGGGGAGCTGTTTTTT
J gene: TRBJ2-2; D gene: NA; V gene: TRBV10-3; clone size: NA; CDR3 protein: CAIGSEPNTGELFF; CDR3 DNA: TGTGCCATCGGGAGCGAACCGAACACCGGGGAGCTGTTTTTT
J gene: TRBJ1-1; D gene: NA; V gene: TRBV7-3; clone size: many; CDR3 protein: CASSSFENTEAFF; CDR3 DNA: TGTGCCAGCAGCTCTTTTGAGAACACTGAAGCTTTCTTT
J gene: TRBJ2-7; D gene: NA; V gene: TRBV27; clone size: NA; CDR3 protein: CASSRTSYEQYF; CDR3 DNA: TGTGCCAGCAGCCGAACCTCCTACGAGCAGTACTTC
J gene: TRBJ1-2; D gene: TRBD1; V gene: TRBV24-1; clone size: few; CDR3 protein: CATSDVGTGDGYTF; CDR3 DNA: TGTGCCACCAGTGACGTTGGGACAGGGGATGGCTACACCTTC
J gene: TRBJ2-1; D gene: NA; V gene: TRBV7-3; clone size: few; CDR3 protein: CASSGTELGNEQFF; CDR3 DNA: TGTGCCAGCAGTGGGACTGAACTGGGCAATGAGCAGTTCTTC
J gene: TRBJ2-4; D gene: TRBD1; V gene: TRBV6-5; clone size: NA; CDR3 protein: CASRSRQGLAKNIQYF; CDR3 DNA: TGTGCCAGCAGATCTCGACAGGGGTTAGCCAAAAACATTCAGTACTTC
J gene: TRBJ1-2; D gene: NA; V gene: TRBV29-1; clone size: NA; CDR3 protein: CSVLDSLNVYGYTF; CDR3 DNA: TGCAGCGTCCTGGACAGTCTGAACGTCTATGGCTACACCTTC
J gene: TRBJ1-5; D gene: TRBD1; V gene: TRBV27; clone size: NA; CDR3 protein: CASSTRTGQGQPQHF; CDR3 DNA: TGTGCCAGCAGTACGCGGACAGGGCAGGGTCAGCCCCAGCATTTT
J gene: TRBJ2-7; D gene: TRBD2; V gene: TRBV7-8; clone size: NA; CDR3 protein: CASSLVRREETYEQYF; CDR3 DNA: TGTGCCAGCAGCTTAGTTCGGCGGGAGGAAACCTACGAGCAGTACTTC
J gene: TRBJ1-3; D gene: NA; V gene: TRBV12-3/TRBV12-4; clone size: many; CDR3 protein: CASGGRVSGNTIYF; CDR3 DNA: TGTGCCAGCGGGGGACGGGTTTCTGGAAACACCATATATTTT
J gene: TRBJ1-4; D gene: TRBD1; V gene: TRBV5-1; clone size: few; CDR3 protein: CASSLGQWERRGLFF; CDR3 DNA: TGCGCCAGCAGCCTGGGACAGTGGGAAAGGAGAGGACTGTTTTTT
J gene: TRBJ1-2; D gene: NA; V gene: TRBV9; clone size: many; CDR3 protein: CASSVGGRTDYGYTF; CDR3 DNA: TGTGCCAGCAGCGTTGGGGGGCGAACTGACTATGGCTACACCTTC
J gene: TRBJ1-5; D gene: NA; V gene: TRBV6-6; clone size: many; CDR3 protein: CASSSGLTQHF; CDR3 DNA: TGTGCCAGCAGCTCGGGGCTGACCCAGCATTTT
J gene: TRBJ2-5; D gene: TRBD2; V gene: TRBV13; clone size: NA; CDR3 protein: CASSWTSGRYQETQYF; CDR3 DNA: TGTGCCAGCAGCTGGACTAGCGGGAGATACCAAGAGACCCAGTACTTC
J gene: TRBJ2-1; D gene: TRBD1; V gene: TRBV7-3; clone size: many; CDR3 protein: CASSISGTGRGNEQFF; CDR3 DNA: TGTGCCAGCAGCATTTCCGGGACAGGGCGAGGAAATGAGCAGTTCTTC
J gene: TRBJ2-3; D gene: NA; V gene: TRBV27; clone size: many; CDR3 protein: CASSPYRSTDTQYF; CDR3 DNA: TGTGCCAGCAGTCCGTACAGAAGCACAGATACGCAGTATTTT
J gene: TRBJ2-1; D gene: TRBD2; V gene: TRBV6-6; clone size: many; CDR3 protein: CASSQQRGRYEDEQFF; CDR3 DNA: TGTGCCAGCAGTCAACAGCGGGGGAGGTATGAAGATGAGCAGTTCTTC
J gene: TRBJ1-1; D gene: NA; V gene: TRBV19; clone size: NA; CDR3 protein: CASSGGLEDFF; CDR3 DNA: TGTGCCAGTAGTGGTGGGCTAGAAGATTTCTTT
J gene: TRBJ2-2; D gene: TRBD2; V gene: TRBV24-1; clone size: many; CDR3 protein: CATSGSPGLAGLTGELFF; CDR3 DNA: TGTGCCACCAGTGGTTCCCCGGGACTAGCGGGCCTCACCGGGGAGCTGTTTTTT
J gene: TRBJ2-2; D gene: NA; V gene: TRBV7-3; clone size: many; CDR3 protein: CASSFFPNTGELFF; CDR3 DNA: TGTGCCAGCAGCTTTTTCCCGAACACCGGGGAGCTGTTTTTT
J gene: TRBJ2-7; D gene: NA; V gene: TRBV27; clone size: NA; CDR3 protein: CASRQGVSSYEQYF; CDR3 DNA: TGTGCCAGCAGACAGGGCGTGAGCTCCTACGAGCAGTACTTC